What follows are 26 T cell receptor beta chains derived from one specimen sequenced in a study of cytomegalovirus exposure and HLA in healthy donors. The PCR made use of 60 Vbeta and 13 Jbeta primers. Sequencing was performed with immunoSEQ multiplex PCR; in TCRdb, only in-frame clones are kept and a portion is missing. The sample consists of 150,000 or so clones, around 79% of them appearing once. The sequenced sample consisted of PBMCs. The receptor set was obtained from a man younger than 40 in good health and CMV-seropositive.

The V and J genes are TRBV4-2 and TRBJ2-5; 10 nucleotides align to TRBD2. The germline CDR1 and CDR2 sequences are LGHNA and YNFKEQ. V dropped 1 base and J dropped 5; count of bases not matched to a gene: 13. This CDR3 is 18 amino acids long. The CDR3 nucleotides read TGTGCCAGCAGCCAAGGAACGTCAGCGGGGGGGCCGCGTGAGACCCAGTACTTC. Translated: CASSQGTSAGGPRETQYF.

There are a few counts of this clone. The genes are TRBV5-1 and TRBJ2-5; D is undetermined. This CDR3 comprises 14 residues. In germline, CDR1 is SGHRS, CDR2 YFSETQ. The V end was cut by 2 bases, the J end by 1 base, with 9 bases between. This chain's CDR3 is CASSLVSRQETQYF. CDR3 bases: TGCGCCAGCAGCTTAGTTAGCCGCCAAGAGACCCAGTACTTC.

V usage is TRBV9 and J usage is TRBJ1-2, with D tentatively TRBD1 (5 bases). Deletions cut 4 bases from V and 7 bases from J, with 11 bases between. The CDR3 sequence is 12 residues long. Germline CDR1 is SGDLS and CDR2 is YYNGEE. In DNA form, the CDR3 reads TGTGCCAGCAGCTCCCGGGGGGTTGGCTACACCTTC. Protein: CASSSRGVGYTF.

The chain couples TRBV5-1 to TRBJ1-2, with D perhaps TRBD1 (6 bases). Germline V gene sequence: CDR1 SGHRS, CDR2 YFSETQ. Trimming took off 4 bases at V and 3 bases at J, with 16 bases between the two ends. This CDR3 is 15 amino acids long. Here the CDR3 DNA reads TGCGCCAGCAGCCCCGGACAGATAGTTGACTATGGCTACACCTTC. Translating it yields CASSPGQIVDYGYTF.

CDR3 region: CASNGGVQGNTEAFF. Here the CDR3 DNA reads TGTGCCAGCAATGGCGGGGTTCAGGGGAACACTGAAGCTTTCTTT. The chain uses TRBV5-8 and TRBJ1-1; D possibly corresponds to TRBD1 (5 bases). The CDR3 covers 15 residues. Trimming stripped 6 bases from V and 1 base from J, with 16 bases between. Germline lookup yields CDR1 SGHTS and CDR2 YDEGEE.

In the case of this clone: The junction shows a germline mismatch at one end, possibly a read error. This chain links TRBV29-1 with TRBJ1-3; 8 nucleotides match TRBD1. CDR1 and CDR2 (germline): SQVTM, ANQGSEA. There are 14 residues in the CDR3. The DNA for the CDR3 is TGCGGCGTCCCGGGACAGGACTCAGAAAACACCATATATTTT. Translation gives CGVPGQDSENTIYF.

V is TRBV4-3 and J is TRBJ1-2; TRBD1 is a possible D gene (6 bases). The CDR3 has 15 residues. V was cut by 0 bases and J by 7 bases, with 15 bases left in between. Looked up from germline, CDR1 is LGHNA and CDR2 is YSLEER. DNA for the CDR3: TGCGCCAGCAGCCAAGACGGGGGGCATTTCCCTGGCTACACCTTC. It yields the protein CASSQDGGHFPGYTF.

This rearrangement joins TRBV30 to TRBJ1-5; 11 bases align to TRBD1. CDR3 size: 16 residues. The junction had 6 bases not matched to a gene; V was cut back by 1 base and J by 4 bases. CDR1 is GTSNPN, CDR2 SVGIG, per germline (reference sequence). The CDR3 region is CAWSAAGQGANQPQHF. The DNA of the CDR3 is TGTGCCTGGAGTGCAGCCGGACAGGGGGCTAATCAGCCCCAGCATTTT.

This chain links TRBV27 with TRBJ1-2; possible D gene TRBD1, 6 bases. V lost 2 bases to trimming and J lost 4 bases, with 8 bases between them. Germline lookup yields CDR1 MNHEY and CDR2 SMNVEV (reference sequence). The CDR3 covers 13 residues. CDR3 sequence reads: CASSLGGGYGYTF. CDR3 sequence (DNA): TGTGCCAGCAGTTTAGGGGGCGGCTATGGCTACACCTTC.

A few counts support this clone. CDR3 in amino acids: CASSQDTDTEAFF. DNA for the CDR3: TGTGCCAGCAGCCAGGACACCGACACTGAAGCTTTCTTT. The chain combines TRBV7-3 with TRBJ1-1, with a tentative D call TRBD1 (5 bases). The CDR3 is made up of 13 amino acids. CDR1 SGHTA and CDR2 FQGTGA come from the germline V gene. The V and J ends lost 5 bases and 3 bases respectively, with 10 bases between them.

The gene calls are TRBV7-2 and TRBJ2-1; D is undetermined. V lost 4 bases and J lost 15, with 13 bases in between. The CDR3 extends over 11 amino acids. CDR1 is SGHTA, CDR2 FQGNSA, per germline. The CDR3 spells CASSSAPTRFF. The CDR3 coding sequence is TGTGCCAGCAGCTCAGCGCCAACACGGTTCTTC.

Here the CDR3 DNA reads TGTGCCAGCAGCCTCCTGGGGGGGGCCGGGGAGCTGTTTTTT. Translated: CASSLLGGAGELFF. The genes are TRBV14 and TRBJ2-2, with TRBD2 identical over 7 bases. This CDR3 has 14 amino acids. Germline values: CDR1 SGHDN, CDR2 FVKESK. Germline trimming cut 4 bases from V and 6 bases from J; bases unmatched to any gene: 5.

The chain links TRBV2 to TRBJ2-1, with TRBD2 matching over 14 bases. The CDR3 is 17 residues long. Germline V gene sequence: CDR1 SNHLY, CDR2 FYNNEI. Trimming cost V 5 bases and J 4 bases; bases outside gene matches: 7. Here the CDR3 reads CASSIQGTSGGYNEQFF. The CDR3 DNA is TGTGCCAGCAGTATACAAGGGACTAGCGGGGGATACAATGAGCAGTTCTTC.

V usage is TRBV6-1 and J usage is TRBJ2-1; a possible D gene is TRBD2 (5 bases). The germline V and J ends were trimmed by 6 bases and 8 bases, with 20 bases remaining between them. This CDR3 comprises 15 residues. CDR1 and CDR2 (germline): MNHNS, SASEGT. CDR3 residues: CASRDAGLAVDEQFF. Here the CDR3 DNA reads TGTGCCAGCAGGGACGCCGGTCTAGCTGTCGATGAGCAGTTCTTC.

This sequence joins TRBV29-1 and TRBJ2-1; D remains ambiguous. The V end was cut by 1 base, the J end by 1 base, with 14 bases between. The CDR3 sequence is 16 residues long. The germline CDR1 and CDR2 sequences are SQVTM and ANQGSEA. The CDR3 protein is CSVEGIAETSYNEQFF. The DNA of the CDR3 is TGCAGCGTTGAAGGGATTGCGGAAACGTCCTACAATGAGCAGTTCTTC.

DNA for the CDR3: TGTGCCAGCAGCTTCGACAGGGCGCAACTCTATGGCTACACCTTC. Translation: CASSFDRAQLYGYTF. The rearrangement links TRBV13 to TRBJ1-2; TRBD1 aligns across 7 bases. V dropped 3 bases and J dropped 4; count of bases not matched to a gene: 8. The germline CDR1 and CDR2 sequences are PRHDT and FYEKMQ (reference sequence). The CDR3 length is 15 residues.

V gene TRBV4-2 combines with J gene TRBJ2-7, with D unresolved. Trimming shortened V by 4 bases and J by 10 bases, and 20 bases separated the two germline ends. CDR1 is LGHNA and CDR2 is YNFKEQ in the germline V gene. The CDR3 is 14 amino acids. CDR3 DNA sequence: TGTGCCAGCAGCCCTTCGGTCGGAGAGATTAGCCAGTACTTC. Protein product: CASSPSVGEISQYF.

In this sample, this clone turned up a few times. This rearrangement joins TRBV11-2 to TRBJ1-5; the match to TRBD1 covers 8 bases. The CDR3 spans 15 residues. The ends lost 5 bases at V and 7 bases at J; junction bases unmatched: 10. CDR1 SGHAT and CDR2 FQNNGV come from the germline V gene. CDR3 region: CASSTTGGIMQPQHF. The CDR3 bases are TGTGCCAGCAGCACAACAGGGGGGATTATGCAGCCCCAGCATTTT.

The CDR3 DNA follows: TGTGCCAGCAGCTCAATAAGGGGGAACACTGAAGCTTTCTTT. It is translated as CASSSIRGNTEAFF. The chain is built from TRBV7-9 and TRBJ1-1, with D tentatively TRBD1 (5 bases). Trimming pared 4 bases from V and 1 base from J, leaving 10 bases between. CDR3 size: 14 residues. Germline V gene data show CDR1 as SEHNR and CDR2 as FQNEAQ (reference sequence).

V usage is TRBV11-3 and J usage is TRBJ2-5, with a possible D match to TRBD2 (6 bases). The CDR3 has 14 amino acids. Trimming took 6 bases from V and 0 from J, leaving 11 bases between them. CDR1 is SGHNT, CDR2 YENEEA, per germline. For the CDR3, the DNA is TGTGCCAGCAGTTCCGGACTAAACCAAGAGACCCAGTACTTC. Its translation: CASSSGLNQETQYF.

The rearrangement uses TRBV4-3 and TRBJ2-7; D is uncertain. The CDR3 has 15 amino acids. Between the trimmed V and J ends, which lost 1 base and 1 base, there was a span of 11 bases. Germline V lookup: CDR1 LGHNA, CDR2 YSLEER. DNA of the CDR3: TGCGCCAGCAGCCAAGGTATGCAACTATCCTACGAGCAGTACTTC. Amino acid sequence: CASSQGMQLSYEQYF.

V gene TRBV25-1 combines with J gene TRBJ2-5; the match to TRBD1 covers 8 bases. The germline gives CDR1 MGHDK, CDR2 SYGVNS. The V gene end was trimmed by 4 bases and the J gene end by 4 bases; junction bases not matched to a gene: 2. The CDR3 length is 13 residues. The CDR3 DNA reads TGTGCCAGCAGTGTGACAGGGGCAGAGACCCAGTACTTC. This gives the protein CASSVTGAETQYF.

The rearrangement uses TRBV10-3 and TRBJ1-1, with D unclear. Trimming stripped 11 bases from V and 1 base from J, with 11 bases between. CDR1 is ENHRY and CDR2 is SYGVKD in the germline V gene. The CDR3 is 12 residues long. The CDR3 bases are TGTGCCTCCTGGGCAAAGAACACTGAAGCTTTCTTT. Encoded protein: CASWAKNTEAFF.

J is TRBJ2-5 and V is TRBV11-2, with 12 bases fitting TRBD2. Germline V lookup: CDR1 SGHAT, CDR2 FQNNGV. Trimming cost V 5 bases and J 6 bases; bases outside gene matches: 10. The CDR3 runs to 16 residues. CDR3 coding DNA: TGTGCCAGCAGCCCGCCCGAACTAGCGGGAGGAAAGACCCAGTACTTC. Protein: CASSPPELAGGKTQYF.

This clone was detected a few times. The genes are TRBV5-4 and TRBJ2-1; tentatively, D is TRBD1 (5 bases). Germline V gene sequence: CDR1 SGHNT, CDR2 YYREEE (reference sequence). The CDR3 length is 15 residues. V was cut by 3 bases and J by 4 bases, with 14 bases left in between. The CDR3 spells CASSSRWQGYNEQFF. The CDR3 DNA follows: TGTGCCAGCAGCTCTAGGTGGCAGGGATACAATGAGCAGTTCTTC.

The rearrangement joins TRBV6-5 to TRBJ2-7, with TRBD2 matching 9 bases. V shed 5 bases and J 0 bases; nucleotides not matched to a gene: 2. Per germline, CDR1 MNHEY and CDR2 SVGAGI. This CDR3 has 14 amino acids. CDR3 in amino acids: CASSNSGGSYEQYF. The CDR3 nucleotides read TGTGCCAGCAGTAATAGCGGGGGCTCCTACGAGCAGTACTTC.